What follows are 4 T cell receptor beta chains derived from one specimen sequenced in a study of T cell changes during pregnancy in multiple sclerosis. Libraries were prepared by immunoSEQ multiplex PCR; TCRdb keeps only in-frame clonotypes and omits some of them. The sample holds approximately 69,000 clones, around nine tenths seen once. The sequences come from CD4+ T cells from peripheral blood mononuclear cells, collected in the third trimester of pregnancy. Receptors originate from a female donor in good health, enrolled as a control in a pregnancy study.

The CDR3 DNA reads as TGTGCCAGCAATAGGGACAGCGGTTATGGCTACACCTTC. Its translation: CASNRDSGYGYTF. The chain is built from TRBV7-9 and TRBJ1-2; the match to TRBD1 covers 7 bases. CDR3 size: 13 residues. Germline assignment: CDR1 SEHNR and CDR2 FQNEAQ (reference sequence). V was pared by 7 bases and J by 5 bases, with 7 bases of the junction left unmatched. The full variable domain, its missing parts supplied by reference TRBV7-9 and TRBJ1-2, is DTGVSQNPRHKITKRGQNVTFRCDPISEHNRLYWYRQTLGQGPEFLTYFQNEAQLEKSRLLSDRFSAERPKGSFSTLEIQRTEQGDSAMYLCASNRDSGYGYTFGSGTRLTVV.

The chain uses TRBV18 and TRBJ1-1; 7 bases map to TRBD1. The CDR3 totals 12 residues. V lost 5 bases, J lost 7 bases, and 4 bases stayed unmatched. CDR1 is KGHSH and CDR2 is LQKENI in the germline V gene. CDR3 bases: TGTGCCAGCTCAACAAGGACAGGTGAAGCTTTCTTT. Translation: CASSTRTGEAFF.

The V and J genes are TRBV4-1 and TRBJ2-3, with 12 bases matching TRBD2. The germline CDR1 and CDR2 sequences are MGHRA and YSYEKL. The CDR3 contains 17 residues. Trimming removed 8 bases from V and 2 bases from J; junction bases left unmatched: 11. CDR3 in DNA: TGCGCCAGCTCCCCTCGGACTAGCGGGGCATTCACAGATACGCAGTATTTT. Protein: CASSPRTSGAFTDTQYF.

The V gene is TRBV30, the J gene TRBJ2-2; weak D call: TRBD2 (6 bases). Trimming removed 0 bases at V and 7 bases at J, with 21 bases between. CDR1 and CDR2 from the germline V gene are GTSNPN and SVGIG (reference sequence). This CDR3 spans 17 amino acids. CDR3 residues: CAWSVIAAAGRGGELFF. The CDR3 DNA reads TGTGCCTGGAGTGTTATCGCCGCGGCAGGGCGGGGCGGGGAGCTGTTTTTT.